The 4 T cell receptor beta chains below all came from one sample that was sequenced in a study of OX40 agonist ivuxolimab in advanced cancers. The table came from immunoSEQ multiplex PCR; TCRdb's copy has only in-frame clones and leaves some out. The table shows some 100,000 clones, with 90% occurring only once. Sequences were derived from CD4+ or CD8+ T cells sorted from blood, sampled in a trial of the OX40 agonist ivuxolimab. Receptor source: an adult with an advanced solid tumor such as melanoma, head and neck, liver or kidney cancer.

The rearrangement uses TRBV28 and TRBJ2-3, with a possible D match to TRBD1 (6 bases). Germline V gene lookup returns CDR1 MDHEN and CDR2 SYDVKM. The CDR3 contains 13 residues. Trimming took 3 bases from V and 4 from J, leaving 8 bases between them. The CDR3 bases are TGTGCCAGCAGTTTGGGGGCCCCAGATACGCAGTATTTT. This gives the protein CASSLGAPDTQYF.

The chain combines TRBV5-1 with TRBJ2-3; no reliable D call. The CDR3 loop spans 13 amino acids. V was pared by 5 bases and J by 1 base, with 8 bases between. Germline-derived CDR1 and CDR2 are SGHRS and YFSETQ. DNA of the CDR3: TGCGCCAGCAGTATTGGGGGCACAGATACGCAGTATTTT. It encodes CASSIGGTDTQYF.

The chain uses TRBV7-3 and TRBJ2-5; D remains ambiguous. Germline V gene data show CDR1 as SGHTA and CDR2 as FQGTGA. The CDR3 has 13 amino acids. V was trimmed by 5 bases and J by 5 bases, leaving 12 bases between them. The CDR3 DNA is TGTGCCAGCAGCCTCCACCCCGTCGAGACCCAGTACTTC. This encodes CASSLHPVETQYF.

V gene TRBV6-6 combines with J gene TRBJ2-2, with 8 nucleotides matching TRBD1. Trimming cost V 2 bases and J 7 bases; bases outside gene matches: 6. Germline V CDR1 and CDR2: MNHNY, SVGAGI (reference sequence). This CDR3 spans 15 amino acids. The CDR3 loop reads CASSYGTGAGGELFF. Here the CDR3 DNA reads TGTGCCAGCAGTTACGGGACAGGAGCAGGCGGGGAGCTGTTTTTT.